Listed here is a single T cell receptor beta chain. The data stem from a study of cytomegalovirus exposure and HLA in healthy donors. The PCR made use of 60 Vbeta and 13 Jbeta primers. Per the study methods: Later reanalysis found 80 million or so unique TCR beta chains, 10 million to 14 million of them shared. Profiled with immunoSEQ multiplex PCR; TCRdb holds only in-frame clones, not every one. Clonal size and the V and J genes are those of that table, whereas D and trimming came from the DNA. The repertoire holds 90,000 or so clones, with roughly 63% as singletons. V was shortened by 4 bases and J by 1 base, with 4 bases between the two germline ends. CDR3 length equals 12 residues. Germline V gene lookup returns CDR1 SGHAT and CDR2 FQDESV (reference sequence).

The TCR was taken from a man in his forties or fifties in good health and CMV-seronegative. This chain joins TRBV11-1 and TRBJ1-2, with D unresolved. Material: PBMCs. The CDR3, as DNA: TGTGCCAGCAGCTCCAATAACTATGGCTACACCTTC. Protein: CASSSNNYGYTF.